Following are 23 T cell receptor beta chains from one sample sequenced in a study of blood T cells in healthy people across ages. Alongside a J-beta primer mix, a sample-barcoded 5' primer served in a second PCR lasting roughly 6 to 11 cycles. Each CDR3 protein is one row after TCRdb ran MiXCR on the 5' RACE reads. The sample lists about 1.4 million distinct CDR3 sequences, almost 60% occurring once. Material for sequencing was blood. The source is a man aged 18-30 years in good health.

This chain joins TRBV10-3 and TRBJ2-5; the match to TRBD1 covers 7 bases. V trimming: 10 bases; J trimming: 2 bases; junction bases outside the gene matches: 13. This CDR3 is 15 amino acids long. CDR1 ENHRY and CDR2 SYGVKD come from the germline V gene. In DNA form, the CDR3 reads TGTGCCACCTCTAATGACAGGGCTGCTCAAGAGACCCAGTACTTC. This sequence encodes CATSNDRAAQETQYF.

The chain carries TRBV12-3 or TRBV12-4 and TRBJ2-3; D is undetermined. This CDR3 region has 14 residues. Trimming removed 5 bases at V and 0 bases at J, with 9 bases between. As DNA, the CDR3 is TGTGCCAGCAGTGTACCCAGGAGCACAGATACGCAGTATTTT. This encodes CASSVPRSTDTQYF.

The rearrangement joins TRBV4-3 to TRBJ2-1, with D uncertain. The CDR3 consists of 17 residues. Trimming pared 1 base from V and 0 bases from J, leaving 13 bases between. Germline-derived CDR1 and CDR2 are LGHNA and YSLEER. Here the CDR3 DNA reads TGCGCCAGCAGCCAAGGTATTCTGGCCCGCTCCTACAATGAGCAGTTCTTC. It specifies CASSQGILARSYNEQFF.

This clonotype showed up many times. The chain carries TRBV20-1 and TRBJ2-1, with D perhaps matching TRBD2 (6 bases). With 6 bases removed from V and 7 bases from J, the gap between germline ends came to 16 bases. The length of the CDR3 is 13 residues. Germline lookup yields CDR1 DFQATT and CDR2 SNEGSKA (reference sequence). For the CDR3, the DNA is TGCAGTGCGAGGAGAGTCGCGGGAAATGAGCAGTTCTTC. It codes for CSARRVAGNEQFF.

The chain couples TRBV12-3 or TRBV12-4 to TRBJ1-2, with TRBD1 matching over 8 bases. J gave up 4 bases and V 4 bases, and 11 bases lay outside the gene matches. This CDR3 is built from 16 residues. CDR3: CASSSPNSGGSYGYTF. The CDR3 nucleotides are TGTGCCAGCAGTTCTCCTAATTCAGGGGGCAGCTATGGCTACACCTTC.

This chain connects TRBV29-1 to TRBJ2-3; D unclear. Deletions cut 1 base from V and 2 bases from J, with 10 bases between. The germline gives CDR1 SQVTM, CDR2 ANQGSEA. CDR3 length equals 14 residues. The CDR3 protein is CSVEGRRDTDTQYF. For the CDR3, the DNA is TGCAGCGTTGAAGGGAGAAGGGACACAGATACGCAGTATTTT.

This clonotype turned up a few times. The J gene is TRBJ2-7, the V gene TRBV18, with TRBD1 as a possible D gene (6 bases). The CDR3 contains 15 residues. Trimming left V 3 bases short and J 2 bases short, with 14 bases between. Germline V gives CDR1 KGHSH, CDR2 LQKENI. The CDR3 protein is CASSPNTGQTYEQYF. The CDR3 nucleotides read TGTGCCAGCTCACCTAATACAGGGCAAACCTACGAGCAGTACTTC. The entire variable domain, with the rest obtained from reference TRBV18 and TRBJ2-7, is as follows: NAGVMQNPRHLVRRRGQEARLRCSPMKGHSHVYWYRQLPEEGLKFMVYLQKENIIDESGMPKERFSAEFPKEGPSILRIQQVVRGDSAAYFCASSPNTGQTYEQYFGPGTRLTVT.

The chain is built from TRBV5-6 and TRBJ1-2; D remains unclear. The CDR3 covers 13 residues. Germline assignment: CDR1 SGHDT and CDR2 YYEEEE. With 0 bases removed from V and 12 bases from J, the gap between germline ends came to 15 bases. CDR3 protein: CASSLERNGRHTF. The CDR3 region has the DNA TGTGCCAGCAGCTTGGAACGGAACGGCCGCCACACCTTC.

This clonotype was observed once. This may be a read error, as it is one base from a much larger clone. This chain links TRBV15 with TRBJ2-7; maybe TRBD1 (5 bases). The length of the CDR3 is 14 residues. Looked up from germline, CDR1 is LNHNV and CDR2 is YYDKDF (reference sequence). V was trimmed by 0 bases and J by 4 bases, leaving 10 bases between them. The CDR3: CATSRDRVGYEQYF. The CDR3, as DNA: TGTGCCACCAGCAGAGACAGGGTGGGGTACGAGCAGTACTTC. Combining the CDR3 with reference TRBV15 and TRBJ2-7 gives the whole variable domain DAMVIQNPRYQVTQFGKPVTLSCSQTLNHNVMYWYQQKSSQAPKLLFHYYDKDFNNEADTPDNFQSRRPNTSFCFLDIRSPGLGDTAMYLCATSRDRVGYEQYFGPGTRLTVT.

This clonotype has only a few counts. This chain links TRBV27 with TRBJ2-1, with D perhaps matching TRBD1 (6 bases). Germline loops: CDR1 MNHEY, CDR2 SMNVEV (reference sequence). The V end lost 0 bases, the J end lost 1 base, and 13 bases lay between the germline ends. The CDR3 is 17 residues long. Written as DNA, the CDR3 is TGTGCCAGCAGTTTATCGGGGGCGGCAATATCCTACAATGAGCAGTTCTTC. Its translation: CASSLSGAAISYNEQFF.

The V call is TRBV25-1, the J call TRBJ2-7, with a weak D call TRBD1 (6 bases). The CDR3 sequence is 14 residues long. Trimming left V 6 bases short and J 2 bases short, with 14 bases between. Germline CDR1 is MGHDK and CDR2 is SYGVNS. The CDR3 DNA reads as TGTGCCAGCAGCTCGGACAGCAAAGCCTACGAGCAGTACTTC. This codes for CASSSDSKAYEQYF.

This chain joins TRBV3-1 and TRBJ2-4; D not resolved. Germline V lookup: CDR1 LGHDT, CDR2 YNNKEL (reference sequence). The CDR3 runs to 12 residues. Between the trimmed V and J ends, which lost 0 bases and 11 bases, there was a span of 8 bases. As DNA, the CDR3 is TGTGCCAGCAGCCAAGATCCCGGCTTTCAGTACTTC. This translates into CASSQDPGFQYF.

The chain is built from TRBV3-1 and TRBJ2-1; D is perhaps TRBD2 (6 bases). Germline CDR1 LGHDT, CDR2 YNNKEL (reference sequence). The V gene lost 4 bases and the J gene lost 2 bases, with 18 bases spanning the gap. CDR3 size: 17 residues. The CDR3 DNA sequence: TGTGCCAGCAGCCCCAGGGACTTCAAACTTACCTACAATGAGCAGTTCTTC. The encoded protein is CASSPRDFKLTYNEQFF.

In its sample, this clonotype was seen a few times. The rearrangement links TRBV3-1 to TRBJ2-3; D call uncertain. The V end was cut by 1 base, the J end by 3 bases, with 8 bases between. The CDR3 runs to 14 residues. From germline, CDR1 is LGHDT and CDR2 YNNKEL (reference sequence). The CDR3 is CASSQVARTDTQYF. The CDR3, as DNA: TGTGCCAGCAGCCAAGTTGCTAGAACAGATACGCAGTATTTT.

This clonotype came up once. The rearrangement joins TRBV7-6 to TRBJ2-7; 10 positions agree with TRBD1. Germline V gene sequence: CDR1 SGHVS, CDR2 FNYEAQ. The CDR3 runs 16 residues. Trimming cost V 4 bases and J 5 bases; bases outside gene matches: 11. Here the CDR3 DNA reads TGTGCCAGCAGCTCAGTCTACGGGGACAGGGGAGACGAGCAGTACTTC. It specifies CASSSVYGDRGDEQYF.

The chain recombines TRBV27 with TRBJ1-2; D possibly corresponds to TRBD1 (5 bases). Germline CDR1 and CDR2: MNHEY and SMNVEV (reference sequence). The CDR3 is 14 amino acids. V gave up 5 bases and J gave up 5 bases, with 15 bases separating them. CDR3: CASSQTLTAYGYTF. The CDR3 DNA is TGTGCCAGCAGTCAGACCCTGACAGCATATGGCTACACCTTC.

V is TRBV11-2 and J is TRBJ2-3, with 7 positions matching TRBD2. This CDR3 comprises 16 residues. Germline values: CDR1 SGHAT, CDR2 FQNNGV. After removal of 5 bases from V and 2 bases from J, the junction contained 10 bases not matched to a gene. The CDR3 DNA reads TGTGCCAGCAGCCCAGGACTAGTGGGATTCACAGATACGCAGTATTTT. It codes for CASSPGLVGFTDTQYF. Variable domain in full (rest from reference TRBV11-2 and TRBJ2-3): EAGVAQSPRYKIIEKRQSVAFWCNPISGHATLYWYQQILGQGPKLLIQFQNNGVVDDSQLPKDRFSAERLKGVDSTLKIQPAKLEDSAVYLCASSPGLVGFTDTQYFGPGTRLTVL.

This clonotype is a singleton in its sample. The chain joins TRBV4-1 to TRBJ1-1; D is unclear. This CDR3 contains 15 residues. V was shortened by 0 bases and J by 5 bases, with 13 bases between the two germline ends. Per germline, CDR1 MGHRA and CDR2 YSYEKL. This chain's CDR3 is CASSQDEMVATEAFF. For the CDR3, the DNA is TGCGCCAGCAGCCAAGATGAGATGGTGGCGACTGAAGCTTTCTTT.

J is TRBJ2-1 and V is TRBV2, with D uncertain. This CDR3 has 15 residues. The germline V gene encodes CDR1 SNHLY and CDR2 FYNNEI. Trimming removed 3 bases from V and 13 bases from J, with 22 bases in between. The CDR3 coding sequence is TGTGCCAGCAGTGATGGTTCCATTAGAGGAGAGACCCAGTTCTTC. It codes for CASSDGSIRGETQFF.

This clonotype was counted a few times. One end of the junction does not line up with germline, which may come from a read error. The CDR3 loop reads CSARASGPYEQYF. CDR3 nucleotide sequence: TGCAGTGCCAGAGCTAGCGGGCCCTACGAGCAGTACTTC. This sequence joins TRBV20-1 and TRBJ2-4; 8 bases match TRBD2. The J call could be wrong; TRBJ2-7 is a better fit for the DNA end. Looked up from germline, CDR1 is DFQATT and CDR2 is SNEGSKA (reference sequence). This CDR3 comprises 13 residues.

Comment on this clonotype: One end of the junction is discordant with germline, which a read error may explain. This chain joins TRBV4-1 and TRBJ2-7, with 10 positions matching TRBD1. This CDR3 region has 17 residues. Germline V gene lookup returns CDR1 MGHRA and CDR2 YSYEKL. The CDR3 DNA reads as TGCGCCAGCAGCCAAGTACTCCCCGGGACAGGGGTCTACGGGCAGTACTTC. This sequence encodes CASSQVLPGTGVYGQYF.

This clonotype was detected only once. The genes are TRBV4-1 and TRBJ2-7; 9 nucleotides agree with TRBD2. V lost 1 base, J lost 0 bases, and 7 bases stayed unmatched. Germline V gene data show CDR1 as MGHRA and CDR2 as YSYEKL. The CDR3 runs 17 residues. CDR3 loop: CASSQGRASGASYEQYF. The CDR3 DNA reads as TGCGCCAGCAGCCAAGGCAGGGCTAGCGGGGCCTCCTACGAGCAGTACTTC.

The chain recombines TRBV6-4 with TRBJ2-1, with 14 bases lining up with TRBD2. V shed 3 bases, J shed 12 bases, and the junction held 7 bases outside the gene matches. Looked up from germline, CDR1 is MRHNA and CDR2 is SNTAGT. CDR3 length: 15 amino acids. Here the CDR3 reads CASSEGTSGSGGQFF. DNA of the CDR3: TGTGCCAGCAGTGAAGGGACTAGCGGGAGCGGTGGGCAGTTCTTC.